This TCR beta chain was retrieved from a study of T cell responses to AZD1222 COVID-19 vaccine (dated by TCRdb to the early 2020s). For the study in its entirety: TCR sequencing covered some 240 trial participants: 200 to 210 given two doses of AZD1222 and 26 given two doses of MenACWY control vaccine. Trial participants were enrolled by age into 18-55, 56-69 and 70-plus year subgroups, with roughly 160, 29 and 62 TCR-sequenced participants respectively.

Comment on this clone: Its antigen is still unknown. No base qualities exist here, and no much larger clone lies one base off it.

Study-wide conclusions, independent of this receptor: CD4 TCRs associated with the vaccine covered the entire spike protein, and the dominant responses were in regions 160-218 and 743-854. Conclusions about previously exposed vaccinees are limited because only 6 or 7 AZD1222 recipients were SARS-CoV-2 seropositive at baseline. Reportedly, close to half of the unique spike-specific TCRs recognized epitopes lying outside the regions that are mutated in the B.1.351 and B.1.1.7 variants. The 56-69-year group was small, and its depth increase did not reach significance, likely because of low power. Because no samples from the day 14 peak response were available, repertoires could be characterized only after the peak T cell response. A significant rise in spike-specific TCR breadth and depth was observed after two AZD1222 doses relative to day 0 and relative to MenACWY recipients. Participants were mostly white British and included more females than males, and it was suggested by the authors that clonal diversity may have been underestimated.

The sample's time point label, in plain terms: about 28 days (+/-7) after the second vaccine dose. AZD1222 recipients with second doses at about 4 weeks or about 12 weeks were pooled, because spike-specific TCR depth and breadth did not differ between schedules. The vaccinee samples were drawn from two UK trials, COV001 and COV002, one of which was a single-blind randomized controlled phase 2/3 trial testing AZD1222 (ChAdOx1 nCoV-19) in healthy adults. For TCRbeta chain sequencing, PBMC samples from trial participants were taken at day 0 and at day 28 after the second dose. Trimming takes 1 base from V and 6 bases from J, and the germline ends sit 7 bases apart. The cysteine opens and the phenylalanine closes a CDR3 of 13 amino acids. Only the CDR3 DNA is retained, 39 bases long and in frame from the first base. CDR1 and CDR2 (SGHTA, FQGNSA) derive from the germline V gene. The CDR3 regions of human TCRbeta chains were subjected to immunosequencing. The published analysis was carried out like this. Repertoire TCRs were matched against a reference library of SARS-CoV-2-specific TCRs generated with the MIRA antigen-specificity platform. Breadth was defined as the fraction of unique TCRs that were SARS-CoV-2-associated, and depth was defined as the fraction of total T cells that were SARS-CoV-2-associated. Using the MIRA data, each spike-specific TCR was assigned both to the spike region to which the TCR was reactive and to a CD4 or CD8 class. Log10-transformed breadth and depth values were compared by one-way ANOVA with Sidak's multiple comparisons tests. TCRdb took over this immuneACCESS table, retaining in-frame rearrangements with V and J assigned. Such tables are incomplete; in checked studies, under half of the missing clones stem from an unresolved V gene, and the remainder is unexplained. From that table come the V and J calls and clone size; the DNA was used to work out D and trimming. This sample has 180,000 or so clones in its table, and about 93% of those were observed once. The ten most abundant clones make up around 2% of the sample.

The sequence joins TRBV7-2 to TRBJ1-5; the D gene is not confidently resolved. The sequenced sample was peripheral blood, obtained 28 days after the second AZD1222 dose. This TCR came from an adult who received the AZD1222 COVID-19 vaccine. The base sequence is TGTGCCAGCAGCTTAGTCTGGTCTCAGCCCCAGCATTTT. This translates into CASSLVWSQPQHF.